The present T cell receptor (beta chain) was sequenced within a study of vaccination and CD4 T cells after COVID-19. Study summary: Two of the convalescents were Hispanic, and convalescents were six males and four females.

Treatment reported: roughly ten-day PBMC culture with coronavirus spike peptide pools or control peptides (ViraFEST assay). Positive PCR dates covered March to December 2020, before US Alpha, Beta and Delta variants. Cultured CD4+ T cell DNA was sequenced using the Oncomine TCR Beta short-read assay. Genomic DNA was isolated from cultured CD4+ T cells. MiXCR, applied by TCRdb to the PCR reads, yields one record per CDR3 protein. The data show some 15,000 distinct CDR3 sequences, about 50% seen once. Remarks on this clonotype: Its cognate antigen is unknown.

The material sequenced was CD4+ T cells from blood, cultured in vitro, taken before SARS-CoV-2 vaccination. This sequence originates from a human donor who had recovered from COVID-19.

CDR3 nucleotides: TGTGCCAGCAGCCCCAGGGATGGCACTGAAGCTTTCTTT. Amino acids: CASSPRDGTEAFF. The chain joins TRBV7-8 to TRBJ1-1; the D gene is possibly TRBD1 (5 bases). Trimming pared 5 bases from V and 4 bases from J, leaving 11 bases between. This CDR3 has 13 amino acids. Germline loops: CDR1 SGHVS, CDR2 FQNEAQ. Supplemented by reference TRBV7-8 and TRBJ1-1, the full variable domain reads GAGVSQSPRYKVAKRGQDVALRCDPISGHVSLFWYQQALGQGPEFLTYFQNEAQLDKSGLPSDRFFAERPEGSVSTLKIQRTQQEDSAVYLCASSPRDGTEAFFGQGTRLTVV.